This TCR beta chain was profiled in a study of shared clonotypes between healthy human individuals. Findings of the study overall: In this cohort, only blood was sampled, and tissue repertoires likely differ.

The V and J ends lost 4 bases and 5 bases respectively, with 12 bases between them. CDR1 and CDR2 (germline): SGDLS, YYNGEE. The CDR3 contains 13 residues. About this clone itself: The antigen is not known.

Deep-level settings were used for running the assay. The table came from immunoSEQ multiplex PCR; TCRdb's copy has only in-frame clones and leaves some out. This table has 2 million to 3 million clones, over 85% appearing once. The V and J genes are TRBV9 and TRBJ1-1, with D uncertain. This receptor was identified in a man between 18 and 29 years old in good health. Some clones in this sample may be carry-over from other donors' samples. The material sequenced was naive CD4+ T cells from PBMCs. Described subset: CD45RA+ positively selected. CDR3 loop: CASSPQGWTEAFF. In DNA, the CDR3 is TGTGCCAGCAGCCCCCAAGGATGGACTGAAGCTTTCTTT.